This entry features one TCR beta chain sequence. This clone was counted between two and nine times. It lacks a known antigen. Per-nucleotide qualities are absent, and no much larger clonotype sits a single base away. The record originates from a study of CD8+ T cells in alopecia areata (dated by TCRdb to 2017 to 2018). Some background on the complete study: High-throughput TCRbeta sequencing was used to examine T cell clonal expansion in alopecia areata in both the C3H/HeJ mouse model and human patients. In humans, TCRbeta sequencing was performed on scalp tissue and on sorted CD4+ and CD8+ peripheral blood T cells from healthy controls and from patients with patchy or totalis/universalis alopecia areata. Scalp clonality was compared across normal scalp (n=4), patchy alopecia areata scalp (n=8), and alopecia totalis/universalis scalp (n=8). The RNA source kit depended on sample type: the PAXgene miRNA kit for fixed scalp, the miRNeasy kit for PBMCs, and the RNeasy kit for mouse skin. immunoSEQ multiplex PCR using 35 Vbeta forward primers and 13 Jbeta reverse primers was used to amplify TCRbeta CDR3 regions. The study at large found these results: Unlike mouse skin, which is dominated by gammadelta T cells, normal human skin has resident alphabeta T cells that are also sequenced, and this complicates analysis of the scalp TCR repertoire. Compared with mice, TCR sequences shared between patients were less clear, possibly partly because of HLA diversity across the patient population. Lesional scalp, especially in alopecia totalis/universalis, showed higher clonality and more expanded CD8+ clones than normal scalp, suggesting antigenic drive.

CDR1 and CDR2 are read off the germline V gene as SQVTM and ANQGSEA. Its CDR3 holds 10 amino acids, cysteine through phenylalanine. The kept DNA is CDR3 alone, 30 bases in frame from the first base. V is pared back by 4 bases and J by 11 bases, with 10 bases lying between the germline termini. Lesional scalp punch biopsies and peripheral blood were obtained from alopecia areata patients. PBMCs were isolated by density centrifugation and stained for CD3, CD4 and CD8, after which CD4+ and CD8+ T cells were sorted on a FACSAria. As part of a multicenter biomarker study, untreated alopecia areata patients were recruited. Blood CD8+ T cells from 5 or 6 biomarker-study patients were further sorted into NKG2D-low and NKG2D-high fractions. The library came from the immunoSEQ multiplex PCR assay. RNA was extracted from all samples and reverse transcribed into cDNA as template for TCR sequencing. First-strand cDNA was synthesized using SuperScript III with a 2:1 mix of oligo-dT and random hexamers. Amplification bias was assessed with a synthetic immune receptor repertoire, and residual bias was removed computationally. As for how the authors treated the data: Raw reads were preprocessed to remove errors, and CDR3 was defined according to IMGT conventions as the region from the conserved cysteine to phenylalanine. To get clonality, Shannon entropy was normalized by log2 of the number of productive unique TCRs and the result was subtracted from 1. Whether each scalp clone was CD4 or CD8 was inferred by checking scalp TCRbeta sequences against the CD4 and CD8 repertoires from sorted blood. Sourced from immuneACCESS, this table was stored by TCRdb with only in-frame sequences that have V and J called. A share of the clones is absent; for the studies checked, an unresolved V gene accounts for under half, and the remainder has no known explanation. V and J calls and clone size are copied from that table; D and trimming were computed from the DNA. The sample yields around 80,000 clones; roughly 51% were counted once. In total, the top ten clones hold roughly 6% of the sample.

The rearrangement joined TRBV29-1 to TRBJ2-3; D gene: possibly TRBD2, on 6 matching bases. This TCR was sampled from a human donor with alopecia areata. The sequencing sample was made of NKG2D-high CD8+ T cells sorted from blood. The cell subset or site label corresponds to: sorted CD8+ NKG2D-high blood T cells. The DNA sequence is as follows: TGCAGCGTTGGGGGGGAAGAGCAGTATTTT. Protein translation: CSVGGEEQYF.